This T cell receptor (beta chain) is from a study of cytomegalovirus exposure and HLA in healthy donors. Study at large: T cells numbering about 200 million yielded more than 95 million unique TCR beta sequences in an earlier analysis. Study results and caveats: V- and J-gene trimming of TCR beta was linked (in a later analysis) to a missense DCLRE1C variant. When a later analysis compared HLA-associated TCR beta chains with equally common others, the HLA-associated chains turned out to be more clonally expanded and to have lower generation probabilities.

Worth noting for this clone: Its antigen is undetermined.

CDR1 is KGHSH and CDR2 is LQKENI in the germline V gene. This CDR3 has 14 amino acids. The germline V and J ends were trimmed by 5 bases and 0 bases, with 10 bases remaining between them. PCR used 60 Vbeta primers and 13 Jbeta primers. Sequencing was performed with immunoSEQ multiplex PCR; in TCRdb, only in-frame clones are kept and a portion is missing. The profile shows 150,000 to 180,000 clones, 70% to 80% of them singletons. Sequencing used PBMCs. The V and J genes are TRBV18 and TRBJ1-1, with D possibly matching TRBD1 (6 bases). The receptor's source is a man aged 25 to 40 in good health and CMV-seropositive. The CDR3 sequence is CASSGDILNTEAFF. CDR3 sequence (DNA): TGTGCCAGCTCAGGGGACATTTTGAACACTGAAGCTTTCTTT.